This T cell receptor (beta chain) appears in the sequencing data of a study of blood T cell repertoires in COVID-19. Study-level background: Donors in the United States, Italy and Spain gave samples during acute or convalescent COVID-19. PBMCs, B-cell-depleted T cells, or T cells were the source of the cDNA or gDNA that made up the material.

Sequencing used immunoSEQ multiplex PCR; TCRdb keeps in-frame clones, though not all of them. Of 81,000 or so clones detected, 70% to 90% appear once; the ten largest clones hold approximately 12%. The CDR3 has 15 residues. V trimming: 1 base; J trimming: 4 bases; junction bases outside the gene matches: 5. Germline V lookup: CDR1 SGHRS, CDR2 YFSETQ. The J gene is TRBJ2-3, the V gene TRBV5-1; 8 positions match TRBD2. Sequencing used peripheral blood. This clonotype was obtained from a man aged 70 or older with active or convalescent COVID-19. This CDR3 reads CASSLTGGAADTQYF. CDR3 nucleotides: TGCGCCAGCAGCTTGACCGGGGGGGCTGCAGATACGCAGTATTTT.